This TCR beta chain derives from a study of T cells in Graves' hyperthyroidism and ophthalmopathy. Aged 18 to 65, the patients had hyperthyroidism that was newly diagnosed and had lasted under 2 months. On the basis of clinical symptoms, serum thyroxine and TRAb, thyroid ultrasound and orbital computed tomography, diagnoses were made. The source material, RNA transcripts, was used to amplify TCR beta CDR3 regions. An initial round of RT-PCR targeting the TCR CDR3 relied on the HTBI primer set. One entry per CDR3 protein, called by TCRdb with MiXCR from the multiplex PCR reads. The sample records 150,000 to 200,000 distinct CDR3 sequences, over 15% being singletons. This clonotype was observed at least ten times. This TCR was sampled from a woman aged 45-65 years with Graves' hyperthyroidism. Sequencing was performed on blood.

As DNA, the CDR3 is TGTGCCAGCAGCTTAGATAAAGCGGCGGTGAGCCAGTACTTC. Protein product: CASSLDKAAVSQYF. V and J are TRBV7-2 and TRBJ2-5, with TRBD2 as a possible D gene (5 bases). The CDR3 covers 14 residues. In germline, CDR1 is SGHTA, CDR2 FQGNSA. V was cut by 1 base and J by 10 bases, with 16 bases left in between.